Presented here are 2 T cell receptor beta chains from one specimen sequenced in a study of OX40 agonist ivuxolimab in advanced cancers. The library was generated by the immunoSEQ multiplex PCR assay. As stored in TCRdb, this immuneACCESS dataset retains in-frame rearrangements with V and J assigned. A fraction of the clones does not appear; measured against another copy, unresolved V genes explain less than half of the discrepancy, and the remainder lacks a known reason. This sample comprises under 55,000 clones, about 93% of them detected only once. The ten largest make up over 20% of the sample. Specimen: CD4+ or CD8+ T cells sorted from blood, collected in a trial of the OX40 agonist ivuxolimab. These receptors originate from an adult with an advanced solid tumor such as melanoma, head and neck, liver or kidney cancer.

The chain combines TRBV19 with TRBJ2-1, with 7 bases lining up with TRBD2. J gave up 8 bases and V 11 bases, and 12 bases lay outside the gene matches. This CDR3 has 13 amino acids. Germline V gene lookup returns CDR1 LNHDA and CDR2 SQIVND (reference sequence). This CDR3 reads CASGGWGGDEQFF. For the CDR3, the DNA is TGTGCCTCGGGAGGATGGGGCGGCGATGAGCAGTTCTTC.

CDR3 sequence: CASSLATQGSGELFF. Written as DNA, the CDR3 is TGTGCCAGCAGCTTAGCAACCCAGGGTTCCGGGGAGCTGTTTTTT. The rearrangement uses TRBV7-6 and TRBJ2-2, with a tentative D call TRBD1 (5 bases). Deletions cut 0 bases from V and 6 bases from J, with 11 bases between. The germline CDR1 and CDR2 sequences are SGHVS and FNYEAQ. There are 15 residues in the CDR3.